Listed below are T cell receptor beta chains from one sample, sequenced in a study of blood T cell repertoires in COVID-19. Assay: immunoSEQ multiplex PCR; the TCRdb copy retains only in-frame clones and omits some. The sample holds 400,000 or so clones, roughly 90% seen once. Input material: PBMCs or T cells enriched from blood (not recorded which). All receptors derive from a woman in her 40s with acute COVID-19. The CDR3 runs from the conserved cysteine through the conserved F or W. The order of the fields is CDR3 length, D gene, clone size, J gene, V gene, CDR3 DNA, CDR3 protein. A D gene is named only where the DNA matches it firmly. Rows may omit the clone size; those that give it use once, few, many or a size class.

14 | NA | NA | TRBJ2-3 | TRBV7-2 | TGTGCCAGCAGCTTACTAGGAAGCACAGATACGCAGTATTTT | CASSLLGSTDTQYF
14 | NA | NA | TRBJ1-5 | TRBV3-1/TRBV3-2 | TGTGCCAGCAGTCCAGGACAGTTCAATCAGCCCCAGCATTTT | CASSPGQFNQPQHF
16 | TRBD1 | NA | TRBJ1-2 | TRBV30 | TGTGCCTCTGAACCGACAGGGGCCTTAGCTAACTATGGCTACACCTTC | CASEPTGALANYGYTF
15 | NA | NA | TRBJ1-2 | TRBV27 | TGTGCCAGCAGTTTAAAACCAGGATCCCACTATGGCTACACCTTC | CASSLKPGSHYGYTF
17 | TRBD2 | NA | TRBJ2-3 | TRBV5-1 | TGCGCCAGCAGCTCGAGACTAGCGGGGGGGCGGACAGATACGCAGTATTTT | CASSSRLAGGRTDTQYF
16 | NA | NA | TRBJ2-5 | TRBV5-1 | TGCGCCAGCAGCTTGAACCCTAGGGGCCGCGAAGAGACCCAGTACTTC | CASSLNPRGREETQYF
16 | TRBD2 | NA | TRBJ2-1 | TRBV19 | TGTGCCAGTAGTATAGTCGCCGGGGGGAGGTACAATGAGCAGTTCTTC | CASSIVAGGRYNEQFF
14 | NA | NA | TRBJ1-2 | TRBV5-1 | TGCGCCAGCAGCCTGCAGGGAATGGACTATGGCTACACCTTC | CASSLQGMDYGYTF
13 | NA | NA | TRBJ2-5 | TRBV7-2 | TGTGCCAGCAGCTTAGTCGGGAAAGAGACCCAGTACTTC | CASSLVGKETQYF
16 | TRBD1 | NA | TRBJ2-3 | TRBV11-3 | TGTGCCAGCAGCTATTCCGGGACAGGGGGAACAGATACGCAGTATTTT | CASSYSGTGGTDTQYF
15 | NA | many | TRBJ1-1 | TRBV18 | TGTGCCAGCTCACCACTTAAGGGGTTGAACACTGAAGCTTTCTTT | CASSPLKGLNTEAFF
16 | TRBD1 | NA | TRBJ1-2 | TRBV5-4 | TGTGCCAGCAGCCGATTTGGGACAGAGACCGGCTATGGCTACACCTTC | CASSRFGTETGYGYTF
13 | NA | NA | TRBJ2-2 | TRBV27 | TGTGCCAGCAGTTTACCCCCCTCCGGGGAGCTGTTTTTT | CASSLPPSGELFF
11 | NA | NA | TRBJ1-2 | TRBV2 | TGTGCCAGCAGTGACAGGGGAGGCTACACCTTC | CASSDRGGYTF
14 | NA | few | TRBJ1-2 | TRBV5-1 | TGCGCCAGCAGCTTGGGAGGGGGATTCTATGGCTACACCTTC | CASSLGGGFYGYTF
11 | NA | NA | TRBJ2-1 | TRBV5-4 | TGTGCCAGCAGCTCCAGTGGTGAGCAGTTCTTC | CASSSSGEQFF
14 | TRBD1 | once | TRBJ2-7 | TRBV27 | TGTGCCAGCAGTTCAGGGACAGGGTACTACGAGCAGTACTTC | CASSSGTGYYEQYF
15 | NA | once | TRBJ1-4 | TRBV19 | TGTGCCAGTAGTATAGGGCAGAAATTTAATGAAAAACTGTTTTTT | CASSIGQKFNEKLFF
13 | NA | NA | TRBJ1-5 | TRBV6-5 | TGTGCCAGCAGCCACCCGTCGGATCAGCCCCAGCATTTT | CASSHPSDQPQHF
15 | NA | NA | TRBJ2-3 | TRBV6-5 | TGTGCCACCTACCGCGACAGTTCTAGCACAGATACGCAGTATTTT | CATYRDSSSTDTQYF
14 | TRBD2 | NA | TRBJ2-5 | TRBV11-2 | TGTGCCAGCAGCTTAATGTGGGGGGGAGAGACCCAGTACTTC | CASSLMWGGETQYF
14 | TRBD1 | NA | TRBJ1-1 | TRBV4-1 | TGCGCCAGCAGCAAGGACAGGGGGGACACTGAAGCTTTCTTT | CASSKDRGDTEAFF
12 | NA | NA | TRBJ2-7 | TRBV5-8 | TGTGCCAGCAGCTTGTACAGGAACGAGCAGTACTTC | CASSLYRNEQYF
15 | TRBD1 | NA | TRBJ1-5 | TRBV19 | TGTGCCAGTAGTATGGGACAGGGATTGATTCAGCCCCAGCATTTT | CASSMGQGLIQPQHF
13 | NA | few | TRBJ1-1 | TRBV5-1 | TGCGCCAGCAGCTCGACGGGTAACACTGAAGCTTTCTTT | CASSSTGNTEAFF
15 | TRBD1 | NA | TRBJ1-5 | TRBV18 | TGTGCCAGCTCACCGAGGGGGCGATCTGATCAGCCCCAGCATTTT | CASSPRGRSDQPQHF
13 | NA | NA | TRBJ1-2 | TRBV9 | TGTGCCAGCAGCGTAGGAGAACTAGGAGGCTACACCTTC | CASSVGELGGYTF
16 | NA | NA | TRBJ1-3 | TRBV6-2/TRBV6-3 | TGTGCCAGCAGTAGAGACAGCCCCACCTCTGGAAACACCATATATTTT | CASSRDSPTSGNTIYF
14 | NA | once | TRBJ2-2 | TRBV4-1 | TGCGCCAGCAGCCAAGTCCTGTCTCCCGGGGAGCTGTTTTTT | CASSQVLSPGELFF
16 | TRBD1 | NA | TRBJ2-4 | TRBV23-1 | TGCGCCAGCAGTCGGTCCCCAGTAGGGGGCGGAAACATTCAGTACTTC | CASSRSPVGGGNIQYF